This record concerns one TCR beta chain sequence. Per the authors' pipeline: Estimation of nucleated cell counts was performed using reference gene primer amplification. Assay: immunoSEQ multiplex PCR; the TCRdb copy retains only in-frame clones and omits some. D and trimming were read from the DNA, whereas the V and J calls and clone size are those reported in that table. Of around 300,000 clones listed, roughly 91% are singletons. CDR3 length equals 16 residues. Trimming cost V 5 bases and J 4 bases; bases outside gene matches: 7. CDR1 is SGHVS and CDR2 is FNYEAQ in the germline V gene. These data are taken from a study of blood T cell repertoires in COVID-19. About the research overall: Italy, Spain and the United States were the sources of the convalescent and acute COVID-19 samples.

Participant-given clinical history determined each cohort assignment. The sequencing input was PBMCs or T cells enriched from blood (not recorded which). The TCR was taken from a woman aged 55 to 70 who had recovered from COVID-19. The chain links TRBV7-6 to TRBJ2-6; 8 bases match TRBD1. The CDR3 sequence is CASSSQGAGGANVLTF. CDR3 DNA: TGTGCCAGCAGCAGCCAGGGGGCGGGCGGGGCCAACGTCCTGACTTTC.